This T cell receptor (beta chain) was documented in a study of cytomegalovirus exposure and HLA in healthy donors. With V trimmed by 1 base and J by 1 base, 12 bases remained unmatched. CDR3 length equals 19 residues. The germline V gene encodes CDR1 LGHNA and CDR2 YNFKEQ. The donors were part of the validation cohort of roughly 130 subjects. That cohort was separate from the first cohort, which comprised 670 or so subjects. This clone was observed a handful of times. The antigen remains undetermined. Whole-study findings and limits: Within the 120 or so validation repertoires, first-cohort TCR clusters tended to co-occur, according to a later analysis. Across donors, most TCRs were seen rarely, yet some public ones were widespread.

Some clones are missing from TCRdb's copy, which holds only in-frame ones; the method was immunoSEQ multiplex PCR. This table has 190,000 or so clones, more than 65% appearing once. The material sequenced was PBMCs. This clonotype was sampled from a woman between 18 and 29 years old in good health and CMV-seropositive. The V call is TRBV4-2, the J call TRBJ2-2, with 7 bases matching TRBD2. CDR3 loop: CASSQVIPGLGLNTGELFF. The CDR3 DNA sequence: TGTGCCAGCAGCCAAGTAATCCCTGGACTAGGCCTGAACACCGGGGAGCTGTTTTTT.